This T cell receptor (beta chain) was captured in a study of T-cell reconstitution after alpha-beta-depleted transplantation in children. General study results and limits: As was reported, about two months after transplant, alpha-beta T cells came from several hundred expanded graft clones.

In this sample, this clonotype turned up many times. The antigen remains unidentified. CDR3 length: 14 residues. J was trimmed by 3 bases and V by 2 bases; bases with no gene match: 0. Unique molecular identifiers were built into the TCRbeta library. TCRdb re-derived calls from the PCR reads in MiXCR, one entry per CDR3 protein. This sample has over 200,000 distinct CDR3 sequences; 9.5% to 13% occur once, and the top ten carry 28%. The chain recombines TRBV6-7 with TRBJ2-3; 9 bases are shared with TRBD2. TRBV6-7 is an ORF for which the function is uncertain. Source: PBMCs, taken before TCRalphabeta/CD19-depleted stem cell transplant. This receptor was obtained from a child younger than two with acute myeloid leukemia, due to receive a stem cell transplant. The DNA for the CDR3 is TGTGCCAGCAGTTACACTAGCGGGACAGATACGCAGTATTTT. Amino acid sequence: CASSYTSGTDTQYF.